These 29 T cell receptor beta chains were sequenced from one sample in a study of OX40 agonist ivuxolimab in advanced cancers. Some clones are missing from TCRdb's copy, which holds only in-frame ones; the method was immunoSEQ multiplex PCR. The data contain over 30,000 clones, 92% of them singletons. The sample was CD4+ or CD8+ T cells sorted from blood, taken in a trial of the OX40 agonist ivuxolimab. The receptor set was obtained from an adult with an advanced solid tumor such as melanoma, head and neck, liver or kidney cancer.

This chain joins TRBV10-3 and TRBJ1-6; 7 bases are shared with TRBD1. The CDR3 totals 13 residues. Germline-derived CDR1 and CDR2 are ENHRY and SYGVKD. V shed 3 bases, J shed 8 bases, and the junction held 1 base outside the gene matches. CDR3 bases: TGTGCCATCAGTGAAGGGGGCCATTCACCCCTCCACTTT. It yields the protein CAISEGGHSPLHF.

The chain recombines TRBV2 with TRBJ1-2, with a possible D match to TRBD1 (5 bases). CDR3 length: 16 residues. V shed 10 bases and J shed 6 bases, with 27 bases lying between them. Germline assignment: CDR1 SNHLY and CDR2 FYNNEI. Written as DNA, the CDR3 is TGTGCCATTTATTCCCGCGTACAGGCCCTCGGGAATGGCTACACCTTC. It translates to CAIYSRVQALGNGYTF.

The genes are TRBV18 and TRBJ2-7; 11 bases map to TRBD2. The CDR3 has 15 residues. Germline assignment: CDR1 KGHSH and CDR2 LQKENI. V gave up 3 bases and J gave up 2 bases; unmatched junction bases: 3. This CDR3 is CASSPTLAGAYEQYF. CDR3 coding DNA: TGTGCCAGCTCACCTACACTAGCGGGGGCCTACGAGCAGTACTTC.

The CDR3 DNA reads TGTGCCAGCAGCAACGGGAAAAGGGGAACCGGGGAGCTGTTTTTT. As protein: CASSNGKRGTGELFF. V gene TRBV11-3 combines with J gene TRBJ2-2, with D perhaps given as TRBD1 or TRBD2 (5 bases each). V was trimmed by 5 bases and J by 5 bases, leaving 15 bases between them. Looked up from germline, CDR1 is SGHNT and CDR2 is YENEEA. This CDR3 spans 15 amino acids.

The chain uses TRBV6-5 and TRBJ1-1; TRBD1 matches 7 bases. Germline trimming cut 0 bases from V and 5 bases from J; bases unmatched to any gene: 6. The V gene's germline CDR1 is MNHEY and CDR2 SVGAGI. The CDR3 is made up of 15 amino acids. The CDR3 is CASSYSGQGGTEAFF. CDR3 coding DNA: TGTGCCAGCAGTTACTCGGGCCAGGGGGGGACTGAAGCTTTCTTT.

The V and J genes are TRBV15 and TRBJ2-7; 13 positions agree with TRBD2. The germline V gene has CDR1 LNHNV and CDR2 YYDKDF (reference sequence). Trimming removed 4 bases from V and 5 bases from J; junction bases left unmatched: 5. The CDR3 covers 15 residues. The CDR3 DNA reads TGTGCCACCAGCACCGGGACTAGCGGGAAACACGAGCAGTACTTC. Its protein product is CATSTGTSGKHEQYF.

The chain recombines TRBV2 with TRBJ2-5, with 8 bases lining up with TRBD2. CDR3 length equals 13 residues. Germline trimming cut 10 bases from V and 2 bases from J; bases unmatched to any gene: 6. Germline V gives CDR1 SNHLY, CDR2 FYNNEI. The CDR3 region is CATLGLVQETQYF. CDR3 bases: TGTGCCACCTTGGGACTAGTACAAGAGACCCAGTACTTC.

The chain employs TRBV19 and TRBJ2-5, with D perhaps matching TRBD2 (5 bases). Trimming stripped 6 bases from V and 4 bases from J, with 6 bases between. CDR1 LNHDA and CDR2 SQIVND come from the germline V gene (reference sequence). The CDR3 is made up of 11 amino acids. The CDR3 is CASSGGETQYF. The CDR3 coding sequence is TGTGCCAGTAGCGGAGGAGAGACCCAGTACTTC.

In DNA form, the CDR3 reads TGTGCCAGCAGCTTCGCACGGAACACCGGGGAGCTGTTTTTT. Protein sequence: CASSFARNTGELFF. The gene calls are TRBV7-3 and TRBJ2-2; D is unclear. This CDR3 comprises 14 residues. The ends were cut back, 3 bases at V and 1 base at J, with 6 bases in the middle. Germline V gene data show CDR1 as SGHTA and CDR2 as FQGTGA.

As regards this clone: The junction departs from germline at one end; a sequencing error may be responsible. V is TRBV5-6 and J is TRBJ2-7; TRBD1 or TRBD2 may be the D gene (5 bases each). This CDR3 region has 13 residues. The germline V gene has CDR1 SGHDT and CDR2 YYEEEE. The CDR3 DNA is TGTGCCAGCAGCCCCTCCAGCCACGGGACGCTCGACTTC. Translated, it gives CASSPSSHGTLDF.

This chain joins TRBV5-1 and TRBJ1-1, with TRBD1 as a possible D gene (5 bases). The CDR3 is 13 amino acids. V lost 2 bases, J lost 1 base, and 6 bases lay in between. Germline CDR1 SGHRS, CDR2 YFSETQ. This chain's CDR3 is CASSFQGNTEAFF. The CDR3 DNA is TGCGCCAGCAGCTTTCAGGGGAACACTGAAGCTTTCTTT.

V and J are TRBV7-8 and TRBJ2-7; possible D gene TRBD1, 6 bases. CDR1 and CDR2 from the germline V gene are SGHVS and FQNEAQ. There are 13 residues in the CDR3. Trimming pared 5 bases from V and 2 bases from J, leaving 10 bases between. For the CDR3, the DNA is TGTGCCAGCAGCCTGACAGGTACCTACGAGCAGTACTTC. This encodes CASSLTGTYEQYF.

The CDR3 nucleotides are TGTGCCAGCAGTCCGGGACATTTGACCGGGGAGCTGTTTTTT. This gives the protein CASSPGHLTGELFF. The gene calls are TRBV6-1 and TRBJ2-2; D is possibly TRBD1 (6 bases). In germline, CDR1 is MNHNS, CDR2 SASEGT. The CDR3 has 14 residues. V was pared by 5 bases and J by 5 bases, with 12 bases between.

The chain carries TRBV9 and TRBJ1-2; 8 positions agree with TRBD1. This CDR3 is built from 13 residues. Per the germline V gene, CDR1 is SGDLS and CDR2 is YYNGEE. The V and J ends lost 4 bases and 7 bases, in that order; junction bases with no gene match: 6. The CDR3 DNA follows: TGTGCCAGCAGCTCAGGACAGGGCCTTGGCTACACCTTC. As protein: CASSSGQGLGYTF.

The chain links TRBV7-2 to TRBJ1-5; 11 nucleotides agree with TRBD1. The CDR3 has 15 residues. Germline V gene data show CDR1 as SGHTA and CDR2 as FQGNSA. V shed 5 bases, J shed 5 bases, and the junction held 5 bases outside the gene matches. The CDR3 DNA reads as TGTGCCAGCAGCGTAGGACAGGGGGCTGATCAGCCCCAGCATTTT. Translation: CASSVGQGADQPQHF.

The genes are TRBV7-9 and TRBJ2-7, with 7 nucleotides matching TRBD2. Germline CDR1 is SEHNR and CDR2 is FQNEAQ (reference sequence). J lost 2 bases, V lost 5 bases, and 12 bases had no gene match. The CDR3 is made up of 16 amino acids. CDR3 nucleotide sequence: TGTGCCAGCAGCGCATACGGGAGCGGGGAGGCCTACGAGCAGTACTTC. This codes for CASSAYGSGEAYEQYF.

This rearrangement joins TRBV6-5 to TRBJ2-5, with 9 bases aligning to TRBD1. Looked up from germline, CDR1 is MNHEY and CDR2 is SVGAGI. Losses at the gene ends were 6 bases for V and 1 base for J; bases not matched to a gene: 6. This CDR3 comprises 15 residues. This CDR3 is CASRRTGVGQETQYF. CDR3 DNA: TGTGCCAGCAGGCGGACAGGGGTAGGCCAAGAGACCCAGTACTTC.

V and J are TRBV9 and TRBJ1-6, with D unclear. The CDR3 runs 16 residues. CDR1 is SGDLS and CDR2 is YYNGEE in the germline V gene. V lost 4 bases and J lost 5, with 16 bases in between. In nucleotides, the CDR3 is TGTGCCAGCAGCCCCCGGGCCCCTCTTGATAATTCACCCCTCCACTTT. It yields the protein CASSPRAPLDNSPLHF. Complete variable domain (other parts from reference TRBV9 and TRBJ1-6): DSGVTQTPKHLITATGQRVTLRCSPRSGDLSVYWYQQSLDQGLQFLIQYYNGEERAKGNILERFSAQQFPDLHSELNLSSLELGDSALYFCASSPRAPLDNSPLHFGNGTRLTVT.

The CDR3 nucleotides are TGCGCCAGCAGCTTACAGGGTCGTAATGAAAAACTGTTTTTT. This sequence encodes CASSLQGRNEKLFF. The J gene is TRBJ1-4, the V gene TRBV5-1; the D gene is possibly TRBD1 (6 bases). CDR3 length equals 14 residues. Germline loops: CDR1 SGHRS, CDR2 YFSETQ. V was cut by 2 bases and J by 4 bases, with 9 bases left in between.

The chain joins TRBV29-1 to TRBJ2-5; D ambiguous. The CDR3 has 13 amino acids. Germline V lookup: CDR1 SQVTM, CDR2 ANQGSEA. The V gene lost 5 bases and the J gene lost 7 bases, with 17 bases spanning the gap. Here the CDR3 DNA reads TGCAGCGTTTCCGTGGACCGCCTCGGGACCCAGTACTTC. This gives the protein CSVSVDRLGTQYF. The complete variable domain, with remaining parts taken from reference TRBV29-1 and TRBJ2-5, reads SAVISQKPSRDICQRGTSLTIQCQVDSQVTMMFWYRQQPGQSLTLIATANQGSEATYESGFVIDKFPISRPNLTFSTLTVSNMSPEDSSIYLCSVSVDRLGTQYFGPGTRLLVL.

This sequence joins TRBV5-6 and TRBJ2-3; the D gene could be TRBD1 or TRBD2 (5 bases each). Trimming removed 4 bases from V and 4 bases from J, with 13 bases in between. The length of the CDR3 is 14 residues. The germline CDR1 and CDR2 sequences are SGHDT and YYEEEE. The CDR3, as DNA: TGTGCCAGCAGCCTCATGGGGGACGCAGATACGCAGTATTTT. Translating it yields CASSLMGDADTQYF.

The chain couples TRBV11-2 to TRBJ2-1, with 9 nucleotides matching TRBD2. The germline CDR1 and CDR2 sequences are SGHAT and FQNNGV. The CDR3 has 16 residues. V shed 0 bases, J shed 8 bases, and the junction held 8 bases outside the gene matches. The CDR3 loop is CASSLDAASGIHEQFF. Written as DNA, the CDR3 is TGTGCCAGCAGCTTAGATGCAGCTAGCGGGATCCATGAGCAGTTCTTC.

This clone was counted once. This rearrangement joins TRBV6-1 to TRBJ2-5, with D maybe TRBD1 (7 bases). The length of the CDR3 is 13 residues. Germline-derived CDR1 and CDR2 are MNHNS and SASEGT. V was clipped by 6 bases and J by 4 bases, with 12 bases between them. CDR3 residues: CASSAGQLETQYF. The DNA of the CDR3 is TGTGCCAGCAGCGCGGGACAGCTAGAGACCCAGTACTTC.

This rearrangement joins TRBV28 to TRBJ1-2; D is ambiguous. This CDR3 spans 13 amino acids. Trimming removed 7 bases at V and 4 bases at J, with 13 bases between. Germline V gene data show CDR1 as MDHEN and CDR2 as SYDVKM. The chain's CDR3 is CASTPRALYGYTF. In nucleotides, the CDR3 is TGTGCCAGCACTCCCCGGGCGCTCTATGGCTACACCTTC.

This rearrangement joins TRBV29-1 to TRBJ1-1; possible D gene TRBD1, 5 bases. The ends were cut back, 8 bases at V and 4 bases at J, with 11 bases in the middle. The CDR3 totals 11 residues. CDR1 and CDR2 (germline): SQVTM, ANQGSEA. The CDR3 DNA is TGCAGCATTCAGGGAAGCACTGAAGCTTTCTTT. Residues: CSIQGSTEAFF.

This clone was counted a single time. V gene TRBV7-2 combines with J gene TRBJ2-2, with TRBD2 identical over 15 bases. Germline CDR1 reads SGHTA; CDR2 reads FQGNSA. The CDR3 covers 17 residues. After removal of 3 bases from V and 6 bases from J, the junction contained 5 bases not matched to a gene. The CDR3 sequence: CASSFGTSGGPSGELFF. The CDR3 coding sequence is TGTGCCAGCAGCTTCGGGACTAGCGGGGGGCCCTCCGGGGAGCTGTTTTTT.

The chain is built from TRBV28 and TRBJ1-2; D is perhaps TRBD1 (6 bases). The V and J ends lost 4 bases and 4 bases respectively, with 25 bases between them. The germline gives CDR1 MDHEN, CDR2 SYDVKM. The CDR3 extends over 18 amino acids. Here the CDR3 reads CASSSPLPYRVGSYGYTF. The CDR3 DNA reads TGTGCCAGCAGTTCCCCTCTTCCTTACAGGGTCGGTAGCTATGGCTACACCTTC.

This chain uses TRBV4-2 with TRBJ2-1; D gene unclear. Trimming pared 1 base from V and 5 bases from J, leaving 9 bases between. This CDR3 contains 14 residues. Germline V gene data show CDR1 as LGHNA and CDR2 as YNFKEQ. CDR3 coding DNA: TGTGCCAGCAGCCAAGCGGGCAGAAACAATGAGCAGTTCTTC. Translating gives CASSQAGRNNEQFF.

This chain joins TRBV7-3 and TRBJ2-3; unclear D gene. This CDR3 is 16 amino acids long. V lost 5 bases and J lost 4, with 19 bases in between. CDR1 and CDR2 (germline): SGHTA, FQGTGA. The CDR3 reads CASSPRAPASADTQYF. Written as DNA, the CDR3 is TGTGCCAGCAGCCCTCGGGCCCCGGCCTCCGCAGATACGCAGTATTTT.